This T cell receptor beta chain was captured by sequencing in a study of T-cell reconstitution after alpha-beta-depleted transplantation in children. This sample's TCRbeta library carried unique molecular identifier barcodes. TCRdb analysed the PCR reads with MiXCR anew, one entry per CDR3 protein. The sample has roughly 500,000 distinct CDR3 sequences, 15% to 20% seen once; the top ten hold 3% to 4%. CDR3 size: 15 residues. V shed 2 bases and J shed 0 bases, with 9 bases lying between them. In germline, CDR1 is SGHKS, CDR2 YYEKEE (reference sequence). Sequencing was performed on PBMCs from the stem cell graft donor, taken from the stem cell graft. The chain uses TRBV5-5 and TRBJ1-5; D gene uncertain. This clonotype originated in a human donor who donated a stem cell graft to a child with acute lymphoblastic leukemia. The CDR3 region has the DNA TGTGCCAGCAGCTTCGAAGGGCTTAGCAATCAGCCCCAGCATTTT. This translates into CASSFEGLSNQPQHF.